The 16 T cell receptor beta chains below were found in one sample sequenced in a study of T-cell memory formation after mild COVID-19. Via MiXCR, TCRdb re-called the 5' RACE reads, giving one row per CDR3 protein. Among 290,000 or so distinct CDR3 sequences listed, approximately 20% were seen once. The sequenced sample was PBMCs or a T cell subset sorted from them (not recorded which). The receptors originated from a young man who had mild COVID-19 (a few samples of this study predate the infection). Cell type and time point are not known.

The V and J genes are TRBV4-3 and TRBJ1-2, with 8 bases aligning to TRBD1. Germline V CDR1 and CDR2: LGHNA, YSLEER. This CDR3 has 15 amino acids. V was clipped by 0 bases and J by 7 bases; unmatched bases: 7. In nucleotides, the CDR3 is TGCGCCAGCAGCCAAGATTGGCAGGGGGCAGGTGGCTACACCTTC. Its translation is CASSQDWQGAGGYTF.

This sequence joins TRBV6-2 or TRBV6-3 and TRBJ2-5; D gene ambiguous. Germline loops: CDR1 MNHEY, CDR2 SVGEGT. The CDR3 is 10 residues long. V lost 6 bases and J lost 3, with 2 bases in between. CDR3 nucleotide sequence: TGTGCCAGCAGAAAAGAGACCCAGTACTTC. The encoded protein is CASRKETQYF.

The chain couples TRBV3-1 to TRBJ1-5; tentatively, D is TRBD1 (5 bases). The V gene lost 4 bases and the J gene lost 0 bases, with 13 bases spanning the gap. The CDR3 covers 16 residues. CDR1 is LGHDT, CDR2 YNNKEL, per germline (reference sequence). CDR3 loop: CASSPGGGNSNQPQHF. The CDR3 DNA reads as TGTGCCAGCAGCCCCGGCGGGGGTAATAGCAATCAGCCCCAGCATTTT. Combining the CDR3 with reference TRBV3-1 and TRBJ1-5 gives the whole variable domain DTAVSQTPKYLVTQMGNDKSIKCEQNLGHDTMYWYKQDSKKFLKIMFSYNNKELIINETVPNRFSPKSPDKAHLNLHINSLELGDSAVYFCASSPGGGNSNQPQHFGDGTRLSIL.

Only a few counts were recorded for this clonotype. The chain is built from TRBV7-2 and TRBJ1-2; D is perhaps TRBD1 (5 bases). The germline V and J ends were trimmed by 4 bases and 7 bases, with 25 bases remaining between them. Germline-derived CDR1 and CDR2 are SGHTA and FQGNSA. CDR3 size: 17 residues. CDR3 loop: CASSSRRQGSSLVGYTF. CDR3 in DNA: TGTGCCAGCAGCTCCCGAAGGCAGGGCAGCTCCCTCGTTGGCTACACCTTC.

This clonotype has a handful of counts. The genes are TRBV7-2 and TRBJ1-2; 10 bases line up with TRBD1. V was clipped by 4 bases and J by 4 bases; unmatched bases: 6. CDR1 SGHTA and CDR2 FQGNSA come from the germline V gene. The CDR3 length is 15 residues. The CDR3 DNA reads TGTGCCAGCAGCTCCCCGGGACAGGGGTCCTATGGCTACACCTTC. Amino acid sequence: CASSSPGQGSYGYTF.

This clonotype was counted between two and nine times. The V and J genes are TRBV19 and TRBJ1-5; D unresolved. CDR3 length: 14 amino acids. Trimming shortened V by 5 bases and J by 0 bases, and 8 bases separated the two germline ends. Germline CDR1 and CDR2: LNHDA and SQIVND (reference sequence). CDR3 coding DNA: TGTGCCAGTAGTCGATTATATAGCAATCAGCCCCAGCATTTT. It specifies CASSRLYSNQPQHF.

The rearrangement links TRBV24-1 to TRBJ1-1; D not resolved. CDR1 is KGHDR and CDR2 is SFDVKD in the germline V gene. The CDR3 covers 12 residues. Trimming took off 7 bases at V and 11 bases at J, with 16 bases between the two ends. In DNA form, the CDR3 reads TGTGCCACCAGATGGTGGTCCGGCAGGGCTTTCTTT. It encodes CATRWWSGRAFF.

This clonotype was detected many times. This chain connects TRBV6-6 to TRBJ2-3; no clear D. Germline-derived CDR1 and CDR2 are MNHNY and SVGAGI (reference sequence). With 5 bases removed from V and 3 bases from J, the gap between germline ends came to 6 bases. The CDR3 runs 12 residues. The CDR3 DNA follows: TGTGCCAGCAGTAGGCAAACAGATACGCAGTATTTT. Its translation: CASSRQTDTQYF.

This clonotype was counted only a few times. The chain joins TRBV10-3 to TRBJ2-7, with TRBD1 matching over 7 bases. Germline lookup yields CDR1 ENHRY and CDR2 SYGVKD. The ends lost 3 bases at V and 3 bases at J; junction bases unmatched: 5. This CDR3 comprises 14 residues. This CDR3 reads CAISDQGTVYEQYV. In nucleotides, the CDR3 is TGTGCCATCAGTGATCAGGGGACAGTCTACGAGCAGTACGTC.

This chain joins TRBV5-1 and TRBJ2-1; D is unclear. Trimming stripped 1 base from V and 8 bases from J, with 7 bases between. The CDR3 contains 12 residues. Germline CDR1 and CDR2: SGHRS and YFSETQ. The CDR3, as DNA: TGCGCCAGCAGCTTGTCCTTCGATGAGCAGTTCTTC. It encodes CASSLSFDEQFF. Drawing the rest from reference TRBV5-1 and TRBJ2-1, the complete variable domain is KAGVTQTPRYLIKTRGQQVTLSCSPISGHRSVSWYQQTPGQGLQFLFEYFSETQRNKGNFPGRFSGRQFSNSRSEMNVSTLELGDSALYLCASSLSFDEQFFGPGTRLTVL.

This clonotype was found a few times. J is TRBJ2-3 and V is TRBV12-3 or TRBV12-4; the D call may be TRBD1 or TRBD2 (7 bases each). V was shortened by 5 bases and J by 2 bases, with 26 bases between the two germline ends. The CDR3 has 19 amino acids. The CDR3 spells CASSQQGKRGVFTTDTQYF. In DNA form, the CDR3 reads TGTGCCAGCAGTCAACAGGGGAAACGGGGGGTATTTACCACAGATACGCAGTATTTT.

This chain connects TRBV5-1 to TRBJ1-4, with D possibly matching TRBD1 (5 bases). Germline assignment: CDR1 SGHRS and CDR2 YFSETQ. The CDR3 runs 15 residues. With 0 bases removed from V and 8 bases from J, the gap between germline ends came to 14 bases. CDR3 amino acids: CASSLEGTSKEKLFF. Written as DNA, the CDR3 is TGCGCCAGCAGCTTGGAGGGGACCTCGAAGGAAAAACTGTTTTTT.

The chain carries TRBV4-2 and TRBJ2-5; 12 nucleotides line up with TRBD2. The CDR3 loop spans 18 amino acids. CDR1 LGHNA and CDR2 YNFKEQ come from the germline V gene. V shed 0 bases, J shed 5 bases, and the junction held 10 bases outside the gene matches. CDR3: CASSQDMLAGGRVETQYF. The DNA of the CDR3 is TGTGCCAGCAGCCAAGATATGCTAGCGGGGGGGCGAGTGGAGACCCAGTACTTC.

The rearrangement uses TRBV10-3 and TRBJ2-7; a weak D match, TRBD1 (5 bases). Trimming took off 10 bases at V and 4 bases at J, with 11 bases between the two ends. Germline V CDR1 and CDR2: ENHRY, SYGVKD. This CDR3 contains 11 residues. CDR3 protein: CATRQLYEQYF. CDR3 DNA: TGTGCCACGCGACAGCTTTACGAGCAGTACTTC.

This clonotype was counted only a few times. The V call is TRBV7-2, the J call TRBJ2-4; D unresolved. Trimming removed 5 bases from V and 8 bases from J, with 13 bases in between. The CDR3 is 13 residues long. CDR1 and CDR2 (germline): SGHTA, FQGNSA. The CDR3 region is CASSEINYHIQYF. For the CDR3, the DNA is TGTGCCAGCAGCGAAATTAACTATCACATTCAGTACTTC.

The V and J genes are TRBV12-3 or TRBV12-4 and TRBJ2-7, with 7 bases matching TRBD1. CDR3 length equals 13 residues. The V gene end was trimmed by 5 bases and the J gene end by 5 bases; junction bases not matched to a gene: 6. The CDR3 here is CASSPTGSHEQYV. Here the CDR3 DNA reads TGTGCCAGCAGTCCGACAGGGTCCCACGAGCAGTACGTC.